A single sample gave rise to the 22 T cell receptor beta chains below, sequenced in a study of shared clonotypes between healthy human individuals. CD45RO-negative CD8 cells positively selected for CCR7 made up the naive population, which excluded terminally differentiated effector memory CD45RA+ cells. Produced via immunoSEQ multiplex PCR; TCRdb's table is partial and in-frame only. The sample has approximately 1.9 million clones, 85% to 95% seen once. Sequencing was performed on naive CD8+ T cells from PBMCs. These receptors were obtained from a man between 18 and 29 years old in good health. Some clones in this sample may be carry-over from other donors' samples.

The rearrangement uses TRBV5-1 and TRBJ2-7, with a tentative D call TRBD2 (6 bases). The V gene lost 0 bases and the J gene lost 2 bases, with 27 bases spanning the gap. This CDR3 is built from 20 residues. Germline values: CDR1 SGHRS, CDR2 YFSETQ. CDR3 in amino acids: CASSLDVLDYNLRITYEQYF. Here the CDR3 DNA reads TGCGCCAGCAGCTTGGACGTGTTGGACTATAACCTCCGAATTACCTACGAGCAGTACTTC.

The CDR3 DNA sequence: TGCAGCGTTGATTCGATGGGGGCGAATGAGCAGTTCTTC. This translates into CSVDSMGANEQFF. The chain employs TRBV29-1 and TRBJ2-1, with D maybe TRBD1 (6 bases). Germline V gene sequence: CDR1 SQVTM, CDR2 ANQGSEA. V lost 3 bases, J lost 7 bases, and 13 bases lay in between. The CDR3 has 13 residues.

This clone has just one count. This chain uses TRBV5-4 with TRBJ1-1, with a weak D call TRBD1 (5 bases). The ends were cut back, 5 bases at V and 1 base at J, with 9 bases in the middle. Germline CDR1 is SGHNT and CDR2 is YYREEE (reference sequence). There are 13 residues in the CDR3. The CDR3 spells CASRLGGNTEAFF. The CDR3 nucleotides are TGTGCCAGCAGACTCGGGGGGAACACTGAAGCTTTCTTT.

The gene calls are TRBV9 and TRBJ2-5; a possible D gene is TRBD2 (6 bases). The CDR3 has 12 amino acids. CDR1 and CDR2 from the germline V gene are SGDLS and YYNGEE. V gave up 5 bases and J gave up 7 bases, with 12 bases separating them. CDR3 protein: CASSPNGGTQYF. The CDR3 DNA reads as TGTGCCAGCAGTCCGAACGGGGGGACCCAGTACTTC.

V is TRBV5-1 and J is TRBJ2-1, with unresolved D. There are 16 residues in the CDR3. The V and J ends lost 4 bases and 5 bases respectively, with 19 bases between them. Germline lookup yields CDR1 SGHRS and CDR2 YFSETQ. The CDR3 loop is CASSLGLVRSDNEQFF. As DNA, the CDR3 is TGCGCCAGCAGCCTTGGGCTGGTTCGGTCAGACAATGAGCAGTTCTTC.

The chain combines TRBV27 with TRBJ1-2; D may be TRBD1 (6 bases). V was cut by 4 bases and J by 4 bases, with 13 bases left in between. Per the germline V gene, CDR1 is MNHEY and CDR2 is SMNVEV (reference sequence). CDR3 length equals 14 residues. This chain's CDR3 is CASSSQTGGYGYTF. DNA of the CDR3: TGTGCCAGCAGTTCCCAGACAGGAGGCTATGGCTACACCTTC.

Written as DNA, the CDR3 is TGTGCCAGTAGGATAAGCCAATACTCCTACAATGAGCAGTTCTTC. Translation gives CASRISQYSYNEQFF. The gene calls are TRBV19 and TRBJ2-1; no clear D gene. This CDR3 is 15 amino acids long. Between the trimmed V and J ends, which lost 6 bases and 0 bases, there was a span of 12 bases. The germline CDR1 and CDR2 sequences are LNHDA and SQIVND (reference sequence).

This clone was found once. This chain joins TRBV15 and TRBJ1-4, with 8 bases that match TRBD1. The CDR3 loop spans 17 amino acids. V gave up 6 bases and J gave up 8 bases; unmatched junction bases: 17. From germline, CDR1 is LNHNV and CDR2 YYDKDF (reference sequence). The CDR3 DNA reads as TGTGCCACCAGTACGACAGGGGCCGTGAGACTTGGGGAAAAACTGTTTTTT. Its protein is CATSTTGAVRLGEKLFF.

This chain links TRBV7-8 with TRBJ2-7, with 10 bases lining up with TRBD2. With V trimmed by 2 bases and J by 2 bases, 0 bases remained unmatched. The CDR3 length is 14 residues. Germline V gives CDR1 SGHVS, CDR2 FQNEAQ. The CDR3 region is CASSLSGRAYEQYF. The CDR3 DNA follows: TGTGCCAGCAGCTTAAGCGGGAGGGCCTACGAGCAGTACTTC.

In this sample, this clone turned up a few times. The same CDR3 also results from other DNA sequences found in this sample. The rearrangement joins TRBV19 to TRBJ1-5; D gene unclear. This CDR3 contains 13 residues. The V end lost 1 base, the J end lost 6 bases, and 7 bases lay between the germline ends. Germline V gene data show CDR1 as LNHDA and CDR2 as SQIVND (reference sequence). CDR3 in amino acids: CASSIGVRQPQHF. DNA for the CDR3: TGTGCCAGTAGTATAGGGGTGCGTCAGCCCCAGCATTTT.

The V call is TRBV27, the J call TRBJ2-1; maybe TRBD2 (5 bases). V lost 7 bases and J lost 0, with 16 bases in between. CDR3 length equals 16 residues. Per the germline V gene, CDR1 is MNHEY and CDR2 is SMNVEV (reference sequence). The chain's CDR3 is CASKLLGSSSYNEQFF. DNA of the CDR3: TGTGCCAGCAAGCTACTAGGGTCCAGCTCCTACAATGAGCAGTTCTTC.

The chain recombines TRBV7-9 with TRBJ2-1; 8 bases fit TRBD2. This CDR3 is 13 amino acids long. Germline V gene sequence: CDR1 SEHNR, CDR2 FQNEAQ (reference sequence). With V trimmed by 1 base and J by 9 bases, 2 bases remained unmatched. The CDR3 bases are TGTGCCAGCAGCTTAGGACTAGCGCGTGAGCAGTTCTTC. This encodes CASSLGLAREQFF.

This rearrangement joins TRBV28 to TRBJ2-2; D is unclear. Trimming took 2 bases from V and 1 from J, leaving 14 bases between them. This CDR3 comprises 17 residues. Looked up from germline, CDR1 is MDHEN and CDR2 is SYDVKM. CDR3 region: CASSLHDKGLNTGELFF. CDR3 bases: TGTGCCAGCAGTTTACACGACAAGGGCCTGAACACCGGGGAGCTGTTTTTT.

V usage is TRBV19 and J usage is TRBJ1-4; D is perhaps TRBD1 (6 bases). Per germline, CDR1 LNHDA and CDR2 SQIVND (reference sequence). V lost 9 bases to trimming and J lost 7 bases, with 15 bases between them. The CDR3 runs 13 residues. CDR3 DNA sequence: TGTGCCAGCCTCGGGGGGCAAGGTGAAAAACTGTTTTTT. Encoded protein: CASLGGQGEKLFF. Supplemented by reference TRBV19 and TRBJ1-4, the full variable domain reads DGGITQSPKYLFRKEGQNVTLSCEQNLNHDAMYWYRQDPGQGLRLIYYSQIVNDFQKGDIAEGYSVSREKKESFPLTVTSAQKNPTAFYLCASLGGQGEKLFFGSGTQLSVL.

The rearrangement uses TRBV27 and TRBJ2-1; the match to TRBD1 covers 8 bases. After removal of 5 bases from V and 9 bases from J, the junction contained 9 bases not matched to a gene. This CDR3 spans 14 amino acids. The V gene's germline CDR1 is MNHEY and CDR2 SMNVEV (reference sequence). CDR3 in amino acids: CASSPPMTGAEQFF. CDR3 in DNA: TGTGCCAGCAGTCCACCAATGACAGGGGCTGAGCAGTTCTTC.

As for this clone: The sample holds other DNA sequences that translate to the same CDR3. The rearrangement joins TRBV20-1 to TRBJ2-7, with no clear D. Germline lookup yields CDR1 DFQATT and CDR2 SNEGSKA (reference sequence). The CDR3 runs 11 residues. Trimming left V 0 bases short and J 6 bases short, with 6 bases between. DNA for the CDR3: TGCAGTGCTAGAGATCTTTCCGAGCAGTACTTC. This sequence encodes CSARDLSEQYF.

This clone was recorded once. CDR3 region: CASSLYQGGDEQYF. CDR3 bases: TGTGCCAGCAGTTTATACCAGGGCGGCGACGAGCAGTACTTC. This chain uses TRBV27 with TRBJ2-7, with D perhaps TRBD1 (5 bases). CDR1 and CDR2 (germline): MNHEY, SMNVEV (reference sequence). V was shortened by 1 base and J by 5 bases, with 12 bases between the two germline ends. The CDR3 totals 14 residues.

V usage is TRBV21-1 and J usage is TRBJ2-5; the listed D gene, TRBD1, was not tested against the DNA. TRBV21-1 represents a pseudogene. The CDR3 has 15 amino acids. The CDR3 sequence is CASPVEGQLAQTQYF. The CDR3 region has the DNA TGTGCCAGCCCGGTAGAGGGACAGCTCGCCCAGACCCAGTACTTC.

This clone was seen once. The genes are TRBV27 and TRBJ2-1, with 8 bases aligning to TRBD2. Losses at the gene ends were 0 bases for V and 8 bases for J; bases not matched to a gene: 21. This CDR3 has 20 residues. The germline V gene encodes CDR1 MNHEY and CDR2 SMNVEV (reference sequence). For the CDR3, the DNA is TGTGCCAGCAGTTTATCGCCGCCGAGAACGGGGACTAGTTTTTTCGATGAGCAGTTCTTC. It encodes CASSLSPPRTGTSFFDEQFF.

The chain employs TRBV6-6 and TRBJ2-3; D remains ambiguous. The CDR3 has 16 amino acids. Germline assignment: CDR1 MNHNY and CDR2 SVGAGI (reference sequence). The germline V and J ends were trimmed by 2 bases and 0 bases, with 12 bases remaining between them. CDR3 nucleotide sequence: TGTGCCAGCAGTTACACCCCGCCGGCTAGCACAGATACGCAGTATTTT. The encoded protein is CASSYTPPASTDTQYF.

This chain links TRBV7-9 with TRBJ2-1, with 16 nucleotides matching TRBD2. CDR3 size: 18 residues. Trimming removed 5 bases from V and 4 bases from J; junction bases left unmatched: 8. From germline, CDR1 is SEHNR and CDR2 FQNEAQ (reference sequence). This CDR3 is CASSGAGLAGGPYNEQFF. The CDR3 DNA reads TGTGCCAGCAGCGGGGCGGGACTAGCGGGAGGGCCGTACAATGAGCAGTTCTTC.

With regard to this clone: The same CDR3 can be traced to other DNA sequences in this sample. The DNA for the CDR3 is TGTGCCAGCAGCCTAGGTAACGAGCAGTACTTC. Translated: CASSLGNEQYF. The chain carries TRBV7-2 and TRBJ2-7; unclear D gene. This CDR3 is built from 11 residues. V was shortened by 5 bases and J by 5 bases, with 7 bases between the two germline ends. In germline, CDR1 is SGHTA, CDR2 FQGNSA.